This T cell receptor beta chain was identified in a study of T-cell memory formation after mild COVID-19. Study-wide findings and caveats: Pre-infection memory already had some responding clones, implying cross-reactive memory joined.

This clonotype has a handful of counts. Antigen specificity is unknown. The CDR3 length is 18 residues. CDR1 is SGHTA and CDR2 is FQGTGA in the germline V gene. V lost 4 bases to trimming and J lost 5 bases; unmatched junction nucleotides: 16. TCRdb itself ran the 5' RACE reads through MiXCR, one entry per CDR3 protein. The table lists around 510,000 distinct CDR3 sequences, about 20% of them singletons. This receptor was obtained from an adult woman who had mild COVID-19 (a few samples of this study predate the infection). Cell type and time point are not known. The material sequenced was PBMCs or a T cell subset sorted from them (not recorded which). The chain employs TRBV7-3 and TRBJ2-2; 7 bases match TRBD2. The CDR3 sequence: CASSSTTKGRERTGELFF. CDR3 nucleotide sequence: TGTGCCAGCAGCTCGACGACTAAGGGGCGGGAGCGGACCGGGGAGCTGTTTTTT.